This entry lists 29 T cell receptor beta chains sequenced from one sample in a study of blood T cells in healthy people across ages (dated by TCRdb to 2015 to 2017). Receptors were amplified or captured by 5' RACE. Instrument on record: Illumina HiSeq 2500. The second PCR ran for about 7 to 11 cycles and used a J-beta primer mix along with a sample-barcoded 5' primer. TCRdb reanalyzed the raw reads on its own, using fastp at Q25 for trimming and MiXCR for clone calling, and kept in-frame beta chains. Each entry merges the rows of one CDR3 protein and shows their most common DNA and genes. This sample comprises about 580,000 distinct CDR3 sequences, roughly 48% of them detected only once. The biggest ten clones account for 20% to 25% of the sample. Sequenced material: blood. The receptors were sampled from a man aged 80 or over in good health.

V is TRBV28 and J is TRBJ2-5; D unclear. This CDR3 region has 12 residues. Germline V gene sequence: CDR1 MDHEN, CDR2 SYDVKM. The germline V and J ends were trimmed by 6 bases and 5 bases, with 10 bases remaining between them. CDR3: CASRPNLETQYF. The CDR3, as DNA: TGTGCCAGCAGACCGAACTTGGAGACCCAGTACTTC.

This clonotype was observed a handful of times. The chain employs TRBV19 and TRBJ2-1, with 7 bases that match TRBD1. Unmatched junction bases numbered 3, after V lost 4 bases and J lost 0 bases. Looked up from germline, CDR1 is LNHDA and CDR2 is SQIVND (reference sequence). The CDR3 has 15 amino acids. This chain's CDR3 is CASSTDRVSYNEQFF. DNA for the CDR3: TGTGCCAGTAGTACCGACAGGGTCTCCTACAATGAGCAGTTCTTC.

The chain has TRBV29-1 and TRBJ1-4; TRBD1 matches at 7 bases. In germline, CDR1 is SQVTM, CDR2 ANQGSEA. J lost 3 bases, V lost 6 bases, and 4 bases had no gene match. The CDR3 is 13 residues long. Here the CDR3 DNA reads TGCAGCGTCCGGGACAGCCCTAATGAAAAACTGTTTTTT. This translates into CSVRDSPNEKLFF.

The chain recombines TRBV20-1 with TRBJ2-4; weak D call: TRBD2 (5 bases). This CDR3 contains 15 residues. Germline CDR1 and CDR2: DFQATT and SNEGSKA (reference sequence). V dropped 0 bases and J dropped 3 bases, with 12 bases sitting between them. This chain's CDR3 is CSARDGGVLKNIQYF. The CDR3 coding sequence is TGCAGTGCTAGAGATGGAGGCGTTCTCAAAAACATTCAGTACTTC.

J is TRBJ2-7 and V is TRBV6-2 or TRBV6-3; TRBD1 is a possible D gene (6 bases). V was pared by 5 bases and J by 4 bases, with 12 bases between. The CDR3 spans 13 residues. Per germline, CDR1 MNHEY and CDR2 SVGEGT. Written as DNA, the CDR3 is TGTGCCAGCAGTGACAACAGGGCGTACGAGCAGTACTTC. Amino acids: CASSDNRAYEQYF.

V gene TRBV29-1 combines with J gene TRBJ1-2, with D perhaps matching TRBD1 (6 bases). Germline V CDR1 and CDR2: SQVTM, ANQGSEA. V shed 1 base and J shed 4 bases, with 13 bases lying between them. CDR3 size: 14 residues. The DNA for the CDR3 is TGCAGCGTTGAAGGGGGGGCGCGGGGCTATGGCTACACCTTC. This sequence encodes CSVEGGARGYGYTF.

V and J are TRBV29-1 and TRBJ1-2; D is ambiguous. Trimming shortened V by 7 bases and J by 6 bases, and 21 bases separated the two germline ends. The CDR3 spans 14 residues. CDR1 is SQVTM, CDR2 ANQGSEA, per germline. Here the CDR3 DNA reads TGCAGCGATAGCCCCGGGCCATATACAAATGGCTACACCTTC. The encoded protein is CSDSPGPYTNGYTF.

This clonotype was detected only a few times. The J gene is TRBJ2-7, the V gene TRBV2; possibly TRBD2 for D (7 bases). The CDR3 runs to 15 residues. V dropped 6 bases and J dropped 4 bases, with 19 bases sitting between them. Germline loops: CDR1 SNHLY, CDR2 FYNNEI. CDR3 amino acids: CASRGGRGEGYEQYF. The CDR3 nucleotides are TGTGCCAGCAGGGGTGGAAGGGGGGAGGGATACGAGCAGTACTTC.

This chain joins TRBV20-1 and TRBJ2-4; D possibly corresponds to TRBD2 (5 bases). CDR1 DFQATT and CDR2 SNEGSKA come from the germline V gene (reference sequence). The CDR3 has 13 residues. V was trimmed by 1 base and J by 2 bases, leaving 6 bases between them. Here the CDR3 reads CSARGGSKNIQYF. The CDR3 DNA is TGCAGTGCTAGAGGAGGGTCCAAAAACATTCAGTACTTC.

This chain uses TRBV5-5 with TRBJ2-5, with D possibly TRBD1 on 6 matching bases. Deletions cut 4 bases from V and 2 bases from J, with 15 bases between. This CDR3 spans 15 amino acids. CDR1 is SGHKS, CDR2 YYEKEE, per germline (reference sequence). The CDR3 reads CASSLLRQEQETQYF. For the CDR3, the DNA is TGTGCCAGCAGCCTGTTACGACAGGAACAAGAGACCCAGTACTTC.

In the case of this clonotype: The germline gene is not matched at one end of the junction; a read error may be the cause. The chain employs TRBV2 and TRBJ1-5; tentative D call: TRBD1 (5 bases). The CDR3 is 14 amino acids. Per the germline V gene, CDR1 is SNHLY and CDR2 is FYNNEI. CDR3 loop: CAGSWGSGNQPQHF. The DNA for the CDR3 is TGTGCCGGCAGTTGGGGCAGTGGGAATCAGCCCCAGCATTTT.

This clonotype appeared many times. The chain combines TRBV11-2 with TRBJ2-3; D is ambiguous. V was clipped by 5 bases and J by 6 bases, with 15 bases between them. The CDR3 has 14 residues. Germline lookup yields CDR1 SGHAT and CDR2 FQNNGV. The CDR3 loop is CASSTVDPRDTQYF. The CDR3 DNA sequence: TGTGCCAGCAGCACCGTTGATCCACGGGATACGCAGTATTTT.

The CDR3 spells CSVQISRYEQYF. CDR3 nucleotides: TGCAGCGTACAAATAAGTCGCTACGAGCAGTACTTC. This chain links TRBV29-1 with TRBJ2-5; D is ambiguous. The J call may be faulty, since TRBJ2-7 better matches the DNA end. The CDR3 has 12 amino acids. The V gene's germline CDR1 is SQVTM and CDR2 ANQGSEA.

V is TRBV29-1 and J is TRBJ1-1, with TRBD1 matching over 10 bases. V lost 6 bases to trimming and J lost 6 bases; unmatched junction nucleotides: 10. The CDR3 has 14 residues. Germline V gene data show CDR1 as SQVTM and CDR2 as ANQGSEA. The CDR3 loop is CSVLARQGAAEAFF. The CDR3 bases are TGCAGCGTCCTAGCCCGACAGGGGGCCGCTGAAGCTTTCTTT.

The rearrangement links TRBV12-3 or TRBV12-4 to TRBJ1-1; TRBD1 might be the D (5 bases). There are 14 residues in the CDR3. Trimming took off 3 bases at V and 1 base at J, with 9 bases between the two ends. The CDR3 coding sequence is TGTGCCAGCAGTTTGGCAGGGAGGAACACTGAAGCTTTCTTT. Translated, it gives CASSLAGRNTEAFF.

The chain carries TRBV12-3 or TRBV12-4 and TRBJ2-7; D is uncertain. The CDR3 contains 15 residues. Between the trimmed V and J ends, which lost 3 bases and 4 bases, there was a span of 16 bases. This CDR3 reads CASSFGGIRVYEQYF. The CDR3 nucleotides are TGTGCCAGCAGTTTCGGCGGAATAAGGGTGTACGAGCAGTACTTC.

The CDR3 loop reads CASSGLGGIGTQYF. The CDR3 DNA follows: TGTGCCAGCAGCGGGCTAGGCGGGATCGGTACGCAGTATTTT. This chain links TRBV7-9 with TRBJ2-3; D is perhaps TRBD2 (6 bases). Between the trimmed V and J ends, which lost 5 bases and 8 bases, there was a span of 17 bases. The CDR3 sequence is 14 residues long. The germline V gene encodes CDR1 SEHNR and CDR2 FQNEAQ (reference sequence).

The chain links TRBV20-1 to TRBJ2-7, with 7 positions matching TRBD2. The V gene end was trimmed by 3 bases and the J gene end by 7 bases; junction bases not matched to a gene: 18. Germline loops: CDR1 DFQATT, CDR2 SNEGSKA (reference sequence). The CDR3 sequence is 16 residues long. The CDR3 region is CSARRASGLPPKEQYF. As DNA, the CDR3 is TGCAGTGCTAGGCGTGCTAGCGGCCTCCCCCCTAAAGAGCAGTACTTC.

This rearrangement joins TRBV12-3 or TRBV12-4 to TRBJ1-2; D is undetermined. The CDR3 runs to 15 residues. V lost 6 bases to trimming and J lost 4 bases, with 18 bases between them. Here the CDR3 DNA reads TGTGCCAGCAGCTACCAACAAGGCTCCTCCTATGGCTACACCTTC. Translated, it gives CASSYQQGSSYGYTF.

The chain carries TRBV20-1 and TRBJ2-1, with 10 bases aligning to TRBD2. After removal of 1 base from V and 7 bases from J, the junction contained 10 bases not matched to a gene. Germline loops: CDR1 DFQATT, CDR2 SNEGSKA (reference sequence). The CDR3 covers 16 residues. CDR3 residues: CSARGDPGLAVNEQFF. CDR3 DNA: TGCAGTGCTAGAGGGGACCCCGGACTAGCGGTAAATGAGCAGTTCTTC.

The CDR3 here is CASKRASSTDTQYF. The CDR3, as DNA: TGTGCCAGCAAGCGGGCTTCTAGCACAGATACGCAGTATTTT. This chain uses TRBV2 with TRBJ2-3; maybe TRBD2 (6 bases). Between the trimmed V and J ends, which lost 7 bases and 0 bases, there was a span of 11 bases. The CDR3 runs 14 residues. Per the germline V gene, CDR1 is SNHLY and CDR2 is FYNNEI.

This clonotype appeared once. The chain recombines TRBV30 with TRBJ1-4, with 7 nucleotides matching TRBD1. Germline-derived CDR1 and CDR2 are GTSNPN and SVGIG (reference sequence). This CDR3 spans 14 amino acids. Trimming removed 3 bases from V and 2 bases from J; junction bases left unmatched: 3. The CDR3 sequence: CAWSQGGTNEKLFF. The CDR3 DNA is TGTGCCTGGAGCCAGGGGGGCACTAATGAAAAACTGTTTTTT.

This clonotype was detected a few times. The chain joins TRBV7-9 to TRBJ2-3; D possibly matches TRBD1 or TRBD2 (7 bases each). CDR1 is SEHNR, CDR2 FQNEAQ, per germline (reference sequence). This CDR3 has 15 residues. V was shortened by 3 bases and J by 3 bases, with 13 bases between the two germline ends. DNA of the CDR3: TGTGCCAGCAGCTTCGGCCAGGGGGGGACAGATACGCAGTATTTT. Translation: CASSFGQGGTDTQYF.

This clonotype was recorded at least ten times. This chain connects TRBV6-5 to TRBJ2-4; D possibly uses TRBD1 or TRBD2 (6 bases each). Germline lookup yields CDR1 MNHEY and CDR2 SVGAGI. The V end lost 5 bases, the J end lost 2 bases, and 10 bases lay between the germline ends. The length of the CDR3 is 14 residues. CDR3 region: CASSGGGSKNIQYF. DNA of the CDR3: TGTGCCAGCAGTGGAGGGGGTTCCAAAAACATTCAGTACTTC.

Regarding this clonotype: Its ends do not fully match the called genes, so a read error is possible. This rearrangement joins TRBV7-7 to TRBJ2-5; perhaps TRBD2 as D (6 bases). Germline V gene lookup returns CDR1 SSHAT and CDR2 FNYEAQ (reference sequence). The CDR3 covers 14 residues. The CDR3 loop reads CASSFGGDQETQYF. DNA for the CDR3: TGTGCTAGCAGCTTTGGAGGGGATCAAGAGACCCAGTACTTC.

This clonotype was detected many times. V gene TRBV7-9 combines with J gene TRBJ2-1; 14 nucleotides line up with TRBD2. CDR1 is SEHNR and CDR2 is FQNEAQ in the germline V gene (reference sequence). The CDR3 is 15 residues long. V trimming: 5 bases; J trimming: 6 bases; junction bases outside the gene matches: 3. The CDR3 sequence is CASSGTSGGGNEQFF. CDR3 nucleotides: TGTGCCAGCAGCGGGACTAGCGGGGGCGGCAATGAGCAGTTCTTC.

The CDR3 DNA sequence: TGCAGTGCTAGATCCAGGGTGTACACTGAAGCTTTCTTT. Translated: CSARSRVYTEAFF. The V call is TRBV20-1, the J call TRBJ1-1, with a weak D call TRBD1 (5 bases). Between the trimmed V and J ends, which lost 2 bases and 3 bases, there was a span of 10 bases. CDR1 DFQATT and CDR2 SNEGSKA come from the germline V gene (reference sequence). CDR3 length: 13 amino acids.

This clonotype was observed a few times. The chain recombines TRBV20-1 with TRBJ1-2; the D is unclear. V dropped 0 bases and J dropped 0 bases, with 11 bases sitting between them. The germline V gene encodes CDR1 DFQATT and CDR2 SNEGSKA (reference sequence). This CDR3 comprises 15 residues. The CDR3 sequence: CSAREGGRTNYGYTF. CDR3 nucleotides: TGCAGTGCTAGAGAGGGAGGCAGGACTAACTATGGCTACACCTTC.

This chain uses TRBV20-1 with TRBJ2-1; D gene uncertain. This CDR3 region has 13 residues. Germline V lookup: CDR1 DFQATT, CDR2 SNEGSKA (reference sequence). The V gene lost 6 bases and the J gene lost 4 bases, with 13 bases spanning the gap. CDR3 region: CSALSSAYNEQFF. The CDR3 bases are TGCAGTGCCCTTTCAAGCGCGTACAATGAGCAGTTCTTC.